A single sample is the source of the 10 T cell receptor beta chains below, sequenced in a study of T cell responses to AZD1222 COVID-19 vaccine. This table comes from immunoSEQ multiplex PCR, and its TCRdb copy is limited to in-frame clones, with some not included. In the table there are about 86,000 clones, roughly 90% of which are singletons. The material sequenced was peripheral blood, taken on day 0 of AZD1222 vaccination. The receptors were gathered from an adult in good health.

The rearrangement joins TRBV18 to TRBJ2-7; 10 bases line up with TRBD2. Losses at the gene ends were 3 bases for V and 4 bases for J; bases not matched to a gene: 12. The CDR3 length is 17 residues. Germline loops: CDR1 KGHSH, CDR2 LQKENI. DNA of the CDR3: TGTGCCAGCTCACCGGTCGTAACTAGCGGGATCTCGTACGAGCAGTACTTC. Translated: CASSPVVTSGISYEQYF.

The gene calls are TRBV28 and TRBJ2-3; D remains unclear. The CDR3 length is 13 residues. Germline V CDR1 and CDR2: MDHEN, SYDVKM. V was pared by 6 bases and J by 0 bases, with 7 bases between. The CDR3 spells CASSSGSTDTQYF. The CDR3, as DNA: TGTGCCAGCAGCTCTGGCAGCACAGATACGCAGTATTTT.

CDR3 in amino acids: CSASGSGSYEQYF. The CDR3 DNA reads TGCAGTGCTAGTGGGAGCGGGAGTTACGAGCAGTACTTC. The V and J genes are TRBV20-1 and TRBJ2-7; 8 bases are shared with TRBD2. Germline assignment: CDR1 DFQATT and CDR2 SNEGSKA (reference sequence). The ends lost 3 bases at V and 4 bases at J; junction bases unmatched: 5. This CDR3 has 13 amino acids.

This chain connects TRBV2 to TRBJ2-2; D assignment may be TRBD1 or TRBD2 (5 bases each). Trimming removed 6 bases from V and 5 bases from J, with 19 bases in between. This CDR3 is 16 amino acids long. Germline V gives CDR1 SNHLY, CDR2 FYNNEI. Here the CDR3 reads CASRGSSGGPTGELFF. In DNA form, the CDR3 reads TGTGCCAGCAGGGGATCTTCTGGGGGTCCGACCGGGGAGCTGTTTTTT.

This clone was seen a single time. V gene TRBV28 combines with J gene TRBJ2-7; 7 bases agree with TRBD1. Germline-derived CDR1 and CDR2 are MDHEN and SYDVKM. There are 13 residues in the CDR3. V lost 8 bases and J lost 3; bases outside the gene matches: 7. The CDR3 bases are TGTGCCAGCGGCCGGGACAGCTTCTACGAGCAGTACTTC. Translation: CASGRDSFYEQYF. Full variable domain (outside the CDR3, taken from reference TRBV28 and TRBJ2-7): DVKVTQSSRYLVKRTGEKVFLECVQDMDHENMFWYRQDPGLGLRLIYFSYDVKMKEKGDIPEGYSVSREKKERFSLILESASTNQTSMYLCASGRDSFYEQYFGPGTRLTVT.

In this sample, this clone turned up a few times. This chain uses TRBV7-2 with TRBJ2-6; D unclear. Germline CDR1 is SGHTA and CDR2 is FQGNSA. The CDR3 spans 16 residues. The V gene lost 2 bases and the J gene lost 4 bases, with 12 bases spanning the gap. The CDR3 loop is CASSLWTRPGANVLTF. The CDR3 DNA reads TGTGCCAGCAGCTTATGGACCCGGCCAGGGGCCAACGTCCTGACTTTC.

This clone was counted only a few times. V and J are TRBV27 and TRBJ1-6; D not resolved. CDR3 length equals 15 residues. The V end was cut by 4 bases, the J end by 5 bases, with 12 bases between. The germline gives CDR1 MNHEY, CDR2 SMNVEV (reference sequence). The CDR3 is CASSYSNAHNSPLHF. CDR3 sequence (DNA): TGTGCCAGCAGTTATTCAAACGCCCATAATTCACCCCTCCACTTT.

J is TRBJ1-6 and V is TRBV19; 8 bases fit TRBD1. The CDR3 is 16 amino acids. V gave up 10 bases and J gave up 0 bases; unmatched junction bases: 8. CDR1 and CDR2 from the germline V gene are LNHDA and SQIVND (reference sequence). The CDR3 protein is CATRGQAGSYNSPLHF. The CDR3 DNA sequence: TGTGCCACCCGGGGACAGGCGGGCTCCTATAATTCACCCCTCCACTTT.

This rearrangement joins TRBV19 to TRBJ1-1; D unclear. This CDR3 spans 16 amino acids. Trimming left V 2 bases short and J 0 bases short, with 13 bases between. Germline values: CDR1 LNHDA, CDR2 SQIVND (reference sequence). The CDR3 here is CASSIQDTVMNTEAFF. Written as DNA, the CDR3 is TGTGCCAGTAGTATACAAGACACAGTAATGAACACTGAAGCTTTCTTT.

The CDR3 sequence is CASSFQGADEKLFF. Here the CDR3 DNA reads TGCGCCAGCAGCTTCCAGGGGGCGGATGAAAAACTGTTTTTT. The chain combines TRBV5-1 with TRBJ1-4, with 8 bases identical to TRBD1. CDR1 and CDR2 from the germline V gene are SGHRS and YFSETQ. Germline trimming cut 2 bases from V and 6 bases from J; bases unmatched to any gene: 3. The CDR3 runs 14 residues.